A single sample is the source of the 20 T cell receptor beta chains below, sequenced in a study of T cell responses to AZD1222 COVID-19 vaccine. Sequenced by immunoSEQ multiplex PCR; TCRdb stores in-frame clones only, minus some. The repertoire has 100,000 or so clones, roughly 87% of them found once; the top ten carry around 45%. The source was peripheral blood, collected 28 days after the second AZD1222 dose. The receptors originated from an adult who received the AZD1222 COVID-19 vaccine.

This chain joins TRBV6-5 and TRBJ1-5, with unresolved D. The CDR3 length is 13 residues. V lost 8 bases and J lost 3, with 11 bases in between. Per germline, CDR1 MNHEY and CDR2 SVGAGI. The CDR3 here is CASGNGFNQPQHF. CDR3 in DNA: TGTGCCAGCGGGAACGGATTCAATCAGCCCCAGCATTTT.

V gene TRBV28 combines with J gene TRBJ1-5; weak D call: TRBD1 (5 bases). The CDR3 is 15 residues long. Germline loops: CDR1 MDHEN, CDR2 SYDVKM. With 6 bases removed from V and 4 bases from J, the gap between germline ends came to 16 bases. The chain's CDR3 is CASREAGGRNQPQHF. The CDR3 bases are TGTGCCAGCAGGGAGGCGGGGGGTAGGAATCAGCCCCAGCATTTT.

The rearrangement joins TRBV29-1 to TRBJ2-2; D remains ambiguous. CDR1 is SQVTM, CDR2 ANQGSEA, per germline. This CDR3 is built from 13 residues. Trimming stripped 7 bases from V and 7 bases from J, with 16 bases between. The CDR3 DNA sequence: TGCAGCGGTCGGCAGACCCCAGGCGGGGAGCTGTTTTTT. Translating gives CSGRQTPGGELFF.

The chain joins TRBV19 to TRBJ2-1; TRBD2 matches 12 bases. This CDR3 comprises 15 residues. Germline CDR1 is LNHDA and CDR2 is SQIVND (reference sequence). V trimming: 2 bases; J trimming: 8 bases; junction bases outside the gene matches: 4. The chain's CDR3 is CASSILAGGLHEQFF. The CDR3 DNA sequence: TGTGCCAGTAGTATACTAGCGGGAGGGCTTCATGAGCAGTTCTTC.

V gene TRBV10-2 combines with J gene TRBJ1-5; 7 nucleotides match TRBD1. CDR1 is WSHSY and CDR2 is SAAADI in the germline V gene. The CDR3 has 15 amino acids. Trimming cost V 2 bases and J 4 bases; bases outside gene matches: 5. The CDR3 DNA is TGCGCCAGCAGTGAGCCGGGACAGCCTAATCAGCCCCAGCATTTT. It translates to CASSEPGQPNQPQHF.

The V and J genes are TRBV7-2 and TRBJ2-1; TRBD2 agrees at 12 bases. Germline V gene sequence: CDR1 SGHTA, CDR2 FQGNSA. The CDR3 sequence is 16 residues long. Losses at the gene ends were 2 bases for V and 6 bases for J; bases not matched to a gene: 5. Here the CDR3 DNA reads TGTGCCAGCAGCTTACTAGCGGGAGGGCCGGGCAATGAGCAGTTCTTC. As protein: CASSLLAGGPGNEQFF.

The gene calls are TRBV7-2 and TRBJ2-7; no clear D. The ends were cut back, 4 bases at V and 5 bases at J, with 12 bases in the middle. Germline assignment: CDR1 SGHTA and CDR2 FQGNSA. The length of the CDR3 is 13 residues. CDR3 bases: TGTGCCAGCAGCTCCCACCCCAAGAACGAGCAGTACTTC. As protein: CASSSHPKNEQYF.

This rearrangement joins TRBV7-2 to TRBJ1-4; D remains ambiguous. Germline loops: CDR1 SGHTA, CDR2 FQGNSA. The CDR3 extends over 14 amino acids. Between the trimmed V and J ends, which lost 5 bases and 5 bases, there was a span of 12 bases. CDR3: CASSTGPSNEKLFF. As DNA, the CDR3 is TGTGCCAGCAGCACCGGGCCGAGCAATGAAAAACTGTTTTTT.

This clone occurred once. The gene calls are TRBV11-2 and TRBJ2-7, with a possible D match to TRBD1 (5 bases). CDR1 and CDR2 (germline): SGHAT, FQNNGV. Trimming took off 2 bases at V and 4 bases at J, with 12 bases between the two ends. CDR3 length: 14 amino acids. CDR3 in DNA: TGTGCCAGCAGCTTAAGTGTGACAGCGTACGAGCAGTACTTC. It is translated as CASSLSVTAYEQYF.

V gene TRBV7-6 combines with J gene TRBJ2-2; maybe TRBD1 (6 bases). The CDR3 is 16 residues long. V was shortened by 1 base and J by 4 bases, with 13 bases between the two germline ends. Germline lookup yields CDR1 SGHVS and CDR2 FNYEAQ. In nucleotides, the CDR3 is TGTGCCAGCAGCTTAGGGGGGCTCGGGGTCACCGGGGAGCTGTTTTTT. Protein: CASSLGGLGVTGELFF.

The rearrangement links TRBV25-1 to TRBJ1-2, with no clear D. The CDR3 runs 12 residues. The germline V gene has CDR1 MGHDK and CDR2 SYGVNS. V lost 9 bases and J 3 bases, leaving 11 bases between the germline ends. DNA for the CDR3: TGTGCCAGTAGAGAAAACCACTATGGCTACACCTTC. Protein: CASRENHYGYTF.

This sequence joins TRBV7-3 and TRBJ1-2; 7 positions agree with TRBD1. Germline CDR1 and CDR2: SGHTA and FQGTGA. This CDR3 is built from 15 residues. V was pared by 5 bases and J by 4 bases, with 10 bases of the junction left unmatched. The DNA of the CDR3 is TGTGCCAGCAGCCTAAACCCGGGACAGCCCTATGGCTACACCTTC. It translates to CASSLNPGQPYGYTF.

This chain joins TRBV7-8 and TRBJ1-4; no reliable D call. From germline, CDR1 is SGHVS and CDR2 FQNEAQ. Trimming cost V 1 base and J 0 bases, with 9 bases left between them. The CDR3 length is 16 residues. CDR3 sequence: CASSLVGFTTNEKLFF. CDR3 coding DNA: TGTGCCAGCAGCTTAGTGGGTTTCACAACTAATGAAAAACTGTTTTTT. The full variable domain, its missing parts supplied by reference TRBV7-8 and TRBJ1-4, is GAGVSQSPRYKVAKRGQDVALRCDPISGHVSLFWYQQALGQGPEFLTYFQNEAQLDKSGLPSDRFFAERPEGSVSTLKIQRTQQEDSAVYLCASSLVGFTTNEKLFFGSGTQLSVL.

This chain connects TRBV19 to TRBJ2-2; TRBD1 matches 7 bases. The germline CDR1 and CDR2 sequences are LNHDA and SQIVND (reference sequence). The V segment lost 5 bases and the J segment 4 bases; nucleotides outside the gene matches: 7. The CDR3 spans 15 residues. CDR3: CASSRRQGATGELFF. CDR3 nucleotides: TGTGCCAGTAGTCGCCGACAGGGCGCCACCGGGGAGCTGTTTTTT.

The chain uses TRBV28 and TRBJ2-1; D gene unclear. V shed 7 bases and J shed 0 bases, with 10 bases lying between them. Germline V gene sequence: CDR1 MDHEN, CDR2 SYDVKM. CDR3 length: 14 amino acids. CDR3 sequence reads: CASTKPGSYNEQFF. CDR3 nucleotide sequence: TGTGCCAGCACTAAGCCAGGCTCCTACAATGAGCAGTTCTTC. Full variable domain (missing parts from reference TRBV28 and TRBJ2-1): DVKVTQSSRYLVKRTGEKVFLECVQDMDHENMFWYRQDPGLGLRLIYFSYDVKMKEKGDIPEGYSVSREKKERFSLILESASTNQTSMYLCASTKPGSYNEQFFGPGTRLTVL.

This clone has just a few counts. This chain connects TRBV9 to TRBJ2-3; 10 bases line up with TRBD1. The CDR3 runs to 15 residues. The junction had 11 bases not matched to a gene; V was cut back by 9 bases and J by 4 bases. Looked up from germline, CDR1 is SGDLS and CDR2 is YYNGEE. The CDR3, as DNA: TGTGCCACCAACAGACAGGGGGCCCTGGCAGATACGCAGTATTTT. It is translated as CATNRQGALADTQYF. Based on the CDR3 plus reference TRBV9 and TRBJ2-3, the full variable domain is DSGVTQTPKHLITATGQRVTLRCSPRSGDLSVYWYQQSLDQGLQFLIQYYNGEERAKGNILERFSAQQFPDLHSELNLSSLELGDSALYFCATNRQGALADTQYFGPGTRLTVL.

The chain uses TRBV2 and TRBJ1-2; TRBD1 matches 10 bases. The CDR3 totals 15 residues. Germline V CDR1 and CDR2: SNHLY, FYNNEI. Trimming at V came to 5 bases and at J to 2 bases, leaving 5 bases not matched to a gene. The CDR3 bases are TGTGCCAGCAGTCCCCAGACAGGGGGCAACTATGGCTACACCTTC. It encodes CASSPQTGGNYGYTF.

V is TRBV15 and J is TRBJ2-6; 7 bases match TRBD2. V shed 0 bases, J shed 1 base, and the junction held 0 bases outside the gene matches. This CDR3 has 16 residues. CDR1 LNHNV and CDR2 YYDKDF come from the germline V gene (reference sequence). This chain's CDR3 is CATSREAGSGANVLTF. CDR3 nucleotides: TGTGCCACCAGCAGAGAAGCGGGGTCTGGGGCCAACGTCCTGACTTTC.

The chain combines TRBV5-5 with TRBJ2-3; D is unresolved. This CDR3 has 16 residues. V was clipped by 0 bases and J by 0 bases, with 11 bases between them. The germline V gene encodes CDR1 SGHKS and CDR2 YYEKEE (reference sequence). The chain's CDR3 is CASSLEGVYSTDTQYF. In nucleotides, the CDR3 is TGTGCCAGCAGCTTGGAGGGCGTCTATAGCACAGATACGCAGTATTTT.

This clone has only one observation. The rearrangement uses TRBV28 and TRBJ1-4; the D gene is possibly TRBD1 (5 bases). CDR1 and CDR2 (germline): MDHEN, SYDVKM. The V end lost 6 bases, the J end lost 5 bases, and 10 bases lay between the germline ends. The CDR3 contains 13 residues. CDR3 sequence (DNA): TGTGCCAGCAGGGGACCCGTGAATGAAAAACTGTTTTTT. Amino acids: CASRGPVNEKLFF.